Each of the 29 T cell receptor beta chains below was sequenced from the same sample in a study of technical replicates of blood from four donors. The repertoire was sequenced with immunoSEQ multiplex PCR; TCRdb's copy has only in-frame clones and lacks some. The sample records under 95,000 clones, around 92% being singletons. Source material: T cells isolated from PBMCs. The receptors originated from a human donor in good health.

The CDR3 region is CASSEFYRTNQPQHF. In nucleotides, the CDR3 is TGTGCCAGCAGTGAATTTTACAGGACAAATCAGCCCCAGCATTTT. The genes are TRBV6-1 and TRBJ1-5; a weak D match, TRBD1 (5 bases). The V end lost 2 bases, the J end lost 4 bases, and 12 bases lay between the germline ends. CDR1 is MNHNS and CDR2 is SASEGT in the germline V gene. The CDR3 consists of 15 residues.

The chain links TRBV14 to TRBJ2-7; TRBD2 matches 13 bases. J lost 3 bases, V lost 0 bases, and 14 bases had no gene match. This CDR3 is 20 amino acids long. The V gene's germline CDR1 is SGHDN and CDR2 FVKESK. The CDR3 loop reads CASSQEQAGTSGVRLYEQYF. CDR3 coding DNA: TGTGCCAGCAGCCAAGAACAAGCCGGGACTAGCGGGGTTCGGCTCTACGAGCAGTACTTC. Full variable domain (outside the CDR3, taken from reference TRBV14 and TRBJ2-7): EAGVTQFPSHSVIEKGQTVTLRCDPISGHDNLYWYRRVMGKEIKFLLHFVKESKQDESGMPNNRFLAERTGGTYSTLKVQPAELEDSGVYFCASSQEQAGTSGVRLYEQYFGPGTRLTVT.

The CDR3 coding sequence is TGTGCCAGCACTTGGGGGGTGAGCTCTGGAAACACCATATATTTT. This gives the protein CASTWGVSSGNTIYF. The chain has TRBV5-5 and TRBJ1-3, with D perhaps matching TRBD1 (5 bases). The CDR3 sequence is 15 residues long. V was shortened by 6 bases and J by 0 bases, with 13 bases between the two germline ends. Germline loops: CDR1 SGHKS, CDR2 YYEKEE (reference sequence).

The CDR3 protein is CASSPSGGYTEAFF. CDR3 nucleotide sequence: TGTGCCAGCAGCCCATCAGGGGGCTACACTGAAGCTTTCTTT. The chain couples TRBV7-9 to TRBJ1-1; 8 bases align to TRBD1. Trimming at V came to 5 bases and at J to 3 bases, leaving 5 bases not matched to a gene. CDR1 is SEHNR, CDR2 FQNEAQ, per germline (reference sequence). CDR3 length: 14 amino acids. Using reference TRBV7-9 and TRBJ1-1 for the parts outside the CDR3, the full variable domain is DTGVSQNPRHKITKRGQNVTFRCDPISEHNRLYWYRQTLGQGPEFLTYFQNEAQLEKSRLLSDRFSAERPKGSFSTLEIQRTEQGDSAMYLCASSPSGGYTEAFFGQGTRLTVV.

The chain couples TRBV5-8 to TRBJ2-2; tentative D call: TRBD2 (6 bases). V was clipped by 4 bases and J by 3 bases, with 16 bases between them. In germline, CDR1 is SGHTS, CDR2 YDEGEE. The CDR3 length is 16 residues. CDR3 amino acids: CASSLSTGTYTGELFF. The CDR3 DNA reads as TGTGCCAGCAGCCTAAGTACCGGGACTTACACCGGGGAGCTGTTTTTT.

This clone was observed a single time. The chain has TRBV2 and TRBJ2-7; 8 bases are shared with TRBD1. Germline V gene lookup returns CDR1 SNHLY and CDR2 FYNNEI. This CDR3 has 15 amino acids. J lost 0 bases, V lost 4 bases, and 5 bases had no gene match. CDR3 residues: CASSGDRSFSYEQYF. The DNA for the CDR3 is TGTGCCAGCAGTGGGGACAGGTCCTTCTCCTACGAGCAGTACTTC.

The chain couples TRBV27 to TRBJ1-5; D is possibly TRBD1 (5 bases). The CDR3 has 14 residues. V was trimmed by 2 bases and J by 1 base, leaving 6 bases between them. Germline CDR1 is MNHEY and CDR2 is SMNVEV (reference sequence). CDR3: CASSLGGSNQPQHF. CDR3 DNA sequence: TGTGCCAGCAGTTTAGGGGGGAGCAATCAGCCCCAGCATTTT.

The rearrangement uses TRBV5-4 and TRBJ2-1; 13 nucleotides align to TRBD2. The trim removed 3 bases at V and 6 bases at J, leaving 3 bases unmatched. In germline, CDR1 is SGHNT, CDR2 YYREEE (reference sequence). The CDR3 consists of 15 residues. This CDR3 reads CASSWTSGSRNEQFF. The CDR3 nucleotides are TGTGCCAGCAGCTGGACTAGCGGGAGTCGCAATGAGCAGTTCTTC.

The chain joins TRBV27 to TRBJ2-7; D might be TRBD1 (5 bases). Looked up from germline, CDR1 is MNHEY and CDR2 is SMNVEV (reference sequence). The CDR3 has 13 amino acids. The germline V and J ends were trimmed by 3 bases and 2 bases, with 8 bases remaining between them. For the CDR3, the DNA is TGTGCCAGCAGTTTCCAGGGTACCTACGAGCAGTACTTC. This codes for CASSFQGTYEQYF.

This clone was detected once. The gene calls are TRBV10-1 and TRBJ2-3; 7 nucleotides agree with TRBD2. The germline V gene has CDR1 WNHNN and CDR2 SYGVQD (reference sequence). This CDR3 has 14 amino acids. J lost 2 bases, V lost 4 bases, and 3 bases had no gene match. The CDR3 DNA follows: TGCGCCAGCAGTGCCAGCGGGAACACAGATACGCAGTATTTT. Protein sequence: CASSASGNTDTQYF.

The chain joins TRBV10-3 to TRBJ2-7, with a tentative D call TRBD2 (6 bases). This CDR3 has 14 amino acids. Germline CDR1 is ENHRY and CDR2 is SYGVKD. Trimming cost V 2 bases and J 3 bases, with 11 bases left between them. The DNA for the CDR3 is TGTGCCATCAGTGAGCCGACTAGTCGCTACGAGCAGTACTTC. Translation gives CAISEPTSRYEQYF.

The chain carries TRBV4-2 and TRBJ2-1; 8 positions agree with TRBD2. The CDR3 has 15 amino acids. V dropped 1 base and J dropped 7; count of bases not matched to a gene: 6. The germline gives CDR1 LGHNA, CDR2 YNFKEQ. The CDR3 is CASSQVVAGGNEQFF. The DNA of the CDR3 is TGTGCCAGCAGCCAAGTGGTCGCGGGGGGTAATGAGCAGTTCTTC.

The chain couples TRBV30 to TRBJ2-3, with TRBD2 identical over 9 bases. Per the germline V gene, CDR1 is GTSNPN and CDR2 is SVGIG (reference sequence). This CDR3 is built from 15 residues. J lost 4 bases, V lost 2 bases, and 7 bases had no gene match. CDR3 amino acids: CAWSISGSGADTQYF. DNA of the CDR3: TGTGCCTGGAGTATTAGCGGGAGTGGTGCAGATACGCAGTATTTT.

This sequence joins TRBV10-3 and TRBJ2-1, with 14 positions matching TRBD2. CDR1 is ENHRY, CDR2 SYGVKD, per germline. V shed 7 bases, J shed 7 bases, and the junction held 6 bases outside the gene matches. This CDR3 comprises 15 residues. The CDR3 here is CAITDGLAGGNEQFF. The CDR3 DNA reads TGTGCCATCACCGACGGACTAGCGGGAGGTAATGAGCAGTTCTTC.

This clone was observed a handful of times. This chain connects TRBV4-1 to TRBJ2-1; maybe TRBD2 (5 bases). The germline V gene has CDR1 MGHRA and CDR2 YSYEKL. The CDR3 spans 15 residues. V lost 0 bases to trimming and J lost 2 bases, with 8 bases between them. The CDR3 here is CASSQDTGTYNEQFF. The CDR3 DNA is TGCGCCAGCAGCCAAGACACGGGAACCTACAATGAGCAGTTCTTC.

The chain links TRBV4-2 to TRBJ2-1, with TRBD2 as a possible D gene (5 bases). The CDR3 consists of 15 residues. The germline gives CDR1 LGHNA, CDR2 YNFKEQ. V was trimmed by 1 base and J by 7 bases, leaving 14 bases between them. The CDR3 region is CASSQVPAATNEQFF. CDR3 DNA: TGTGCCAGCAGCCAAGTACCAGCGGCGACTAATGAGCAGTTCTTC.

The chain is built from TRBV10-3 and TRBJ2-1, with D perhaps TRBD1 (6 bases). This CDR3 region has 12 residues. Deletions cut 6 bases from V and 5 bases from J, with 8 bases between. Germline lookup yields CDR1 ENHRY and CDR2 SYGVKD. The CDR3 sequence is CAISHRDNEQFF. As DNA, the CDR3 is TGTGCCATCAGCCACAGGGACAATGAGCAGTTCTTC.

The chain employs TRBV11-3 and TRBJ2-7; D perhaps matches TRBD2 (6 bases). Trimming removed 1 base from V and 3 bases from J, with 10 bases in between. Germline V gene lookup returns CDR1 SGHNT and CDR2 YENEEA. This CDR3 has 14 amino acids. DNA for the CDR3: TGTGCCAGCAGCTTAGCGGGAGAATTCTACGAGCAGTACTTC. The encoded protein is CASSLAGEFYEQYF.

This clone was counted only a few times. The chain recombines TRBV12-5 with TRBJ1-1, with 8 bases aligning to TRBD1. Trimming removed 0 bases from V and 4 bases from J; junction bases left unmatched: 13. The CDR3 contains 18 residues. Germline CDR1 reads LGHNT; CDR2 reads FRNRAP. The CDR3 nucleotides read TGTGCTAGTGGTTTGGTAAGGATTATCGGACAGGGAATCACTGAAGCTTTCTTT. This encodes CASGLVRIIGQGITEAFF.

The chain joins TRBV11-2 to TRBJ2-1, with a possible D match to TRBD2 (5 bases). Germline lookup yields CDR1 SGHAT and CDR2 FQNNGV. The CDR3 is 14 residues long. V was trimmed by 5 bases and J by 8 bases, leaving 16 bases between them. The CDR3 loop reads CASSPLTSIDEQFF. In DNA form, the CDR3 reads TGTGCCAGCAGCCCCCTAACTAGTATCGATGAGCAGTTCTTC.

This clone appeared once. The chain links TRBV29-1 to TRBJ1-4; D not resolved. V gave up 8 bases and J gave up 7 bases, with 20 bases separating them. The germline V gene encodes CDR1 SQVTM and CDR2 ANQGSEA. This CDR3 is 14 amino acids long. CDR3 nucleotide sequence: TGCAGCATCGGAACGGGCGGGTGGGTTGAAAAACTGTTTTTT. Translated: CSIGTGGWVEKLFF.

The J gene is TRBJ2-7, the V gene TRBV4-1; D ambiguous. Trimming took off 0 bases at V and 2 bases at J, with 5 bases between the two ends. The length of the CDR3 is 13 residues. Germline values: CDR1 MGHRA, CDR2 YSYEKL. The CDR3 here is CASSQETAYEQYF. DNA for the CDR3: TGCGCCAGCAGCCAAGAAACAGCCTACGAGCAGTACTTC.

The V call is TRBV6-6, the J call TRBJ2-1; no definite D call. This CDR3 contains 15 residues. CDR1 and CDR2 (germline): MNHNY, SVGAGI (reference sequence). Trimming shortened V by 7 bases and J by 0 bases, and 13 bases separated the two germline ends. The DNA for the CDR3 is TGTGCCAGCAAACCTCCATGGAGCTCCTACAATGAGCAGTTCTTC. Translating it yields CASKPPWSSYNEQFF.

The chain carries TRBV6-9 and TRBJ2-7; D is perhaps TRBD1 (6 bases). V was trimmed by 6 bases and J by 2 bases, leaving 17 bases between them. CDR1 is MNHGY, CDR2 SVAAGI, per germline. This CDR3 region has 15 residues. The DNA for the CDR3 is TGTGCCAGCAGCCTCAAGCAGGGGTGCACCTACGAGCAGTACTTC. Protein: CASSLKQGCTYEQYF.

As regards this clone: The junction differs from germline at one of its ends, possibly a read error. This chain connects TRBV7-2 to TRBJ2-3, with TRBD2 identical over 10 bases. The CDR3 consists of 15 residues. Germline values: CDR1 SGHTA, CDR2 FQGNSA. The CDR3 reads CASSPSGRGTDTQYF. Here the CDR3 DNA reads TGTGCCAGCAGCCCCAGCGGGAGGGGCACGGATACGCAGTATTTT.

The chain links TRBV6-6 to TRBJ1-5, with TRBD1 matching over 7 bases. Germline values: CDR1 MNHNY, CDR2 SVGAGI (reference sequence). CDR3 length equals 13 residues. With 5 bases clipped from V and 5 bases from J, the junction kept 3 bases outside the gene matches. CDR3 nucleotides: TGTGCCAGCAGTGACAGGGAATATCAGCCCCAGCATTTT. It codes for CASSDREYQPQHF.

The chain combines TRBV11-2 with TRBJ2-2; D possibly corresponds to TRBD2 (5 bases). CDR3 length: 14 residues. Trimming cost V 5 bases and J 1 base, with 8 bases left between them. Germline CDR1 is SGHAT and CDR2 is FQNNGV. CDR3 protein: CASSGAGNTGELFF. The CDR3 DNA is TGTGCCAGCAGCGGTGCGGGGAACACCGGGGAGCTGTTTTTT.

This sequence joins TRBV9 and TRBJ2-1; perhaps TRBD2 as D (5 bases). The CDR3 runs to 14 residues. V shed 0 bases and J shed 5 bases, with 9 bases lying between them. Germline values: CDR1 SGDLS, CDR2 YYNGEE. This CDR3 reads CASSVGTRDNEQFF. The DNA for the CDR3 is TGTGCCAGCAGCGTAGGCACTAGGGACAATGAGCAGTTCTTC. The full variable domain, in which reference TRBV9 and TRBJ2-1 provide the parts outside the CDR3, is DSGVTQTPKHLITATGQRVTLRCSPRSGDLSVYWYQQSLDQGLQFLIQYYNGEERAKGNILERFSAQQFPDLHSELNLSSLELGDSALYFCASSVGTRDNEQFFGPGTRLTVL.

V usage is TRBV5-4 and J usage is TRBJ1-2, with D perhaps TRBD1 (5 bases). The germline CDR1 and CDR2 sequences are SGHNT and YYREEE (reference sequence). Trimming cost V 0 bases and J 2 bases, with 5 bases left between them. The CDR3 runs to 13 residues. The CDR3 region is CASSLDRNYGYTF. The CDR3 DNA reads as TGTGCCAGCAGCTTGGACAGGAACTATGGCTACACCTTC.